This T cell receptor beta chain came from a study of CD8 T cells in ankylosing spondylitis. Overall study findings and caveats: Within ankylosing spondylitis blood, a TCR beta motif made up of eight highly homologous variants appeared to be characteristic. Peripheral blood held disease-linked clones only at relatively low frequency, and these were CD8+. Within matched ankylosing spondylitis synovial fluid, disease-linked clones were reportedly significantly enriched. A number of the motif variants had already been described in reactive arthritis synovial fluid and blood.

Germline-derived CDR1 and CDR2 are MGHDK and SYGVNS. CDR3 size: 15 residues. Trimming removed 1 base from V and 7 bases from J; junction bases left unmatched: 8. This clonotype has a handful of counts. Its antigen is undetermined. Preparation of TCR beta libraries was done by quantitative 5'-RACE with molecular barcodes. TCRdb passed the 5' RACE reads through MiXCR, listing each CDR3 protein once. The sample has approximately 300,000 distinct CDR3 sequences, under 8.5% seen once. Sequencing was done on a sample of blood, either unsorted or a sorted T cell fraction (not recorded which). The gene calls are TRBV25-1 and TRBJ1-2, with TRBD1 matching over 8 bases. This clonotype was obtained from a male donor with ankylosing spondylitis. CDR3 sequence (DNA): TGTGCCAGCAGTGAATTCCTAGGACAGGGCAGTGGCTACACCTTC. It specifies CASSEFLGQGSGYTF.